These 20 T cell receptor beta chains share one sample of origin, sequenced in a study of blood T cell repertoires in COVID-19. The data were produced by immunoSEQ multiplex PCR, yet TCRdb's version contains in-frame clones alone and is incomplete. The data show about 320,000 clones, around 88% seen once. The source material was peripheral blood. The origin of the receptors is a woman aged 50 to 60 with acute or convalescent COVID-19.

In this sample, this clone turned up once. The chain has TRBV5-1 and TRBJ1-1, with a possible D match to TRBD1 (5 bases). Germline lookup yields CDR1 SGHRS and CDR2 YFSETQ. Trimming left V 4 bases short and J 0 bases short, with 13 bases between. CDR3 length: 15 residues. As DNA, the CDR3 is TGCGCCAGCAGCCCTCCGGGACTCATGAACACTGAAGCTTTCTTT. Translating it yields CASSPPGLMNTEAFF. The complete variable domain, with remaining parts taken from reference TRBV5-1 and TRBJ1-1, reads KAGVTQTPRYLIKTRGQQVTLSCSPISGHRSVSWYQQTPGQGLQFLFEYFSETQRNKGNFPGRFSGRQFSNSRSEMNVSTLELGDSALYLCASSPPGLMNTEAFFGQGTRLTVV.

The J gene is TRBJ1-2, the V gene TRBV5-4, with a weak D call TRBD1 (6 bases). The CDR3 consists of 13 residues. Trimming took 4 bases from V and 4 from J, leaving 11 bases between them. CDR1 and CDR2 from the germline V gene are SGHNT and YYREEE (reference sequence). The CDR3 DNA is TGTGCCAGCAGCGATGGACAGCCCTATGGCTACACCTTC. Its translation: CASSDGQPYGYTF.

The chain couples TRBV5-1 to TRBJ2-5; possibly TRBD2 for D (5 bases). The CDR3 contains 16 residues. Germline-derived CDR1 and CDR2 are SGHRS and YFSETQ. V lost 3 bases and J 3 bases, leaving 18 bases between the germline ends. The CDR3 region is CASSSQPAGYEETQYF. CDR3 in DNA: TGCGCCAGCAGCTCGCAGCCGGCGGGCTACGAAGAGACCCAGTACTTC.

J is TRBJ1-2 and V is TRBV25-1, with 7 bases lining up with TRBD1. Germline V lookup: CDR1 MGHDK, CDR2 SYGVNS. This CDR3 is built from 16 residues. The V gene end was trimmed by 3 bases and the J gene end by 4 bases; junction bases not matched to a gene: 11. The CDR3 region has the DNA TGTGCCAGCAGTGATGAGGCAGGGGGTTCCCCCTATGGCTACACCTTC. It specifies CASSDEAGGSPYGYTF.

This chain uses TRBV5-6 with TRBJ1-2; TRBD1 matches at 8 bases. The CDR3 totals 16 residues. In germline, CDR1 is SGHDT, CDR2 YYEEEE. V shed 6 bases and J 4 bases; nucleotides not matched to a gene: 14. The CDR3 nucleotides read TGTGCCAGCACCTATCTGGGGACCGGGACAGGCTATGGCTACACCTTC. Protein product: CASTYLGTGTGYGYTF.

CDR3 coding DNA: TGTGCCAGCAGCGCCCGGACTGCTTCCTACGAGCAGTACTTC. Its translation: CASSARTASYEQYF. The chain recombines TRBV5-8 with TRBJ2-7; weak D call: TRBD2 (5 bases). Germline values: CDR1 SGHTS, CDR2 YDEGEE. Between the trimmed V and J ends, which lost 4 bases and 1 base, there was a span of 12 bases. The CDR3 has 14 residues.

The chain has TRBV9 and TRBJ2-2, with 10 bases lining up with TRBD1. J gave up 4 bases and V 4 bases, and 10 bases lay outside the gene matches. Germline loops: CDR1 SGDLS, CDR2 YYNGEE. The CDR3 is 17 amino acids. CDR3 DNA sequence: TGTGCCAGCAGCCTGGGACAGGGGATTCGGGGCACCGGGGAGCTGTTTTTT. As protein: CASSLGQGIRGTGELFF.

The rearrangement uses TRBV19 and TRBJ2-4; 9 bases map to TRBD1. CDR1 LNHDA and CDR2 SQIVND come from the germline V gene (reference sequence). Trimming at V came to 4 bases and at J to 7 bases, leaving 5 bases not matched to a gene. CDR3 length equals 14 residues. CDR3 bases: TGTGCCAGTAGTACACCGACAGGGGGGAACATTCAGTACTTC. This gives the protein CASSTPTGGNIQYF.

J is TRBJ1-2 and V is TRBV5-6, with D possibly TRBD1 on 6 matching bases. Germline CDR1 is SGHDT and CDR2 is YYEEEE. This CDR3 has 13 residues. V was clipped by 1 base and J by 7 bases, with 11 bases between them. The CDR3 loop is CASSLRGFTGYTF. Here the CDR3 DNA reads TGTGCCAGCAGCTTGAGGGGGTTTACTGGCTACACCTTC.

Written as DNA, the CDR3 is TGCAGCGTGATCGGGACTAGCGGGAGCACAGATACGCAGTATTTT. This sequence encodes CSVIGTSGSTDTQYF. This chain joins TRBV29-1 and TRBJ2-3, with 12 bases that match TRBD2. Germline V lookup: CDR1 SQVTM, CDR2 ANQGSEA. Unmatched junction bases numbered 4, after V lost 6 bases and J lost 0 bases. This CDR3 has 15 amino acids.

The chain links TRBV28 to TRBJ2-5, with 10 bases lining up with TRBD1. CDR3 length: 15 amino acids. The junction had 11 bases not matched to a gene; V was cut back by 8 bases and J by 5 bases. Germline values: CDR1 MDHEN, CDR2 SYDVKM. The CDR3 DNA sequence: TGTGCCAGCGGACGGGACAGGGGAGGAGGGGAGACCCAGTACTTC. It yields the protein CASGRDRGGGETQYF.

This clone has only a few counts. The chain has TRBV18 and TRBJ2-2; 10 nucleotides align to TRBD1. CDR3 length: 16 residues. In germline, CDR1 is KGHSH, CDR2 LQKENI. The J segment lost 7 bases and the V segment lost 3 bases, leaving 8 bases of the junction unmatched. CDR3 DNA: TGTGCCAGCTCACCCGGGACAGGGGAACTTCGCGGGGAGCTGTTTTTT. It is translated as CASSPGTGELRGELFF.

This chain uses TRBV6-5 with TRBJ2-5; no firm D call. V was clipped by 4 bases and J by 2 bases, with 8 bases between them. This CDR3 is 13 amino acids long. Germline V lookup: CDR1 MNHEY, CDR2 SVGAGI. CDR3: CASSFSIQETQYF. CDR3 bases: TGTGCCAGCAGTTTTAGTATACAAGAGACCCAGTACTTC.

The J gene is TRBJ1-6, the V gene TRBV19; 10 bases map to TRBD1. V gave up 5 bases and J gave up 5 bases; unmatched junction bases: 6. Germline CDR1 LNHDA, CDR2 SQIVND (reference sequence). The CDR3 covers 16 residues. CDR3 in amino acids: CASSDWTGGHNSPLHF. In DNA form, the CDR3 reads TGTGCCAGTAGTGATTGGACAGGGGGTCATAATTCACCCCTCCACTTT.

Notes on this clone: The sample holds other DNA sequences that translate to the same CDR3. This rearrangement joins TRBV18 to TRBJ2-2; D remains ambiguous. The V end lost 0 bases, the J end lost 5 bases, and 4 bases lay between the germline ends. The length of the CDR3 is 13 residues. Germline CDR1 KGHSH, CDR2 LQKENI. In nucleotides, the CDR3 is TGTGCCAGCTCACCACCTAGTACCGGGGAGCTGTTTTTT. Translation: CASSPPSTGELFF.

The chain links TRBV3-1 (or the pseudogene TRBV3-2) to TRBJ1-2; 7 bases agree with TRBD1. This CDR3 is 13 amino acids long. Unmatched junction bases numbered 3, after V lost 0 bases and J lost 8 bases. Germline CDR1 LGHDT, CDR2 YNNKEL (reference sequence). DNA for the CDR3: TGTGCCAGCAGCCAAGAAGGGGGCGGCGGCTACACCTTC. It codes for CASSQEGGGGYTF.

The CDR3 sequence: CASSPTSSNEQFF. The CDR3 DNA sequence: TGTGCCAGCAGCCCCACTAGCAGCAATGAGCAGTTCTTC. This chain uses TRBV5-5 with TRBJ2-1, with TRBD2 as a possible D gene (6 bases). CDR3 size: 13 residues. Trimming left V 4 bases short and J 6 bases short, with 11 bases between. Germline loops: CDR1 SGHKS, CDR2 YYEKEE (reference sequence). The entire variable domain, with the rest obtained from reference TRBV5-5 and TRBJ2-1, is as follows: DAGVTQSPTHLIKTRGQQVTLRCSPISGHKSVSWYQQVLGQGPQFIFQYYEKEERGRGNFPDRFSARQFPNYSSELNVNALLLGDSALYLCASSPTSSNEQFFGPGTRLTVL.

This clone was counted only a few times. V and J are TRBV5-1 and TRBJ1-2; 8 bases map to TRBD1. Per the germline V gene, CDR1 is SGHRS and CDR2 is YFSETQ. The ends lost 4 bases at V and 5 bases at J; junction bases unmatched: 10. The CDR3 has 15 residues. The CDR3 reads CASSNPTGEGYGYTF. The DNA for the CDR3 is TGCGCCAGCAGCAATCCGACAGGGGAGGGGTATGGCTACACCTTC.

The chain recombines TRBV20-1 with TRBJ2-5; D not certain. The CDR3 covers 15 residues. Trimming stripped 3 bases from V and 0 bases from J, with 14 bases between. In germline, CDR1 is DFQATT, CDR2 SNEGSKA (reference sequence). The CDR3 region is CSASPSPPNQETQYF. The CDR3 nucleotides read TGCAGTGCTAGTCCCTCCCCGCCTAACCAAGAGACCCAGTACTTC.

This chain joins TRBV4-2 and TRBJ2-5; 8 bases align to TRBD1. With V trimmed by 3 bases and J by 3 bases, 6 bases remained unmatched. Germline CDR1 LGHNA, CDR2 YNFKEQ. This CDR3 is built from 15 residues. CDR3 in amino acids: CASSHTTGEEETQYF. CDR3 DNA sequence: TGTGCCAGCAGCCATACGACAGGGGAGGAAGAGACCCAGTACTTC.